The 10 T cell receptor delta chains listed next were all sequenced from one sample in a study of γδ T cells in repeated Plasmodium falciparum infection. Vgamma9/Vdelta2+ and Vdelta2-negative gammadelta T cells were flow-sorted from PBMC for bulk sequencing. TCRdb re-analyzed the multiplex PCR reads via CATT. The sample shows roughly 48,000 delta-chain clones, over 1.5% of them seen only once. Sequenced material: gamma-delta T cells from blood. These receptors all stem from a pool of human donors (malaria-infected and uninfected, not separated).

A few counts support this clone. TCRdb records a much larger clone's protein for this DNA, with a difference at residue 5 that likely arises from a read error; the protein given is the translation of the DNA. The chain employs TRDV1 and TRDJ1, with a weak D call TRDD3 (6 bases). TCRdb offers no J gene call, so here the DNA was matched to germline to obtain one. The V gene lost 4 bases and the J gene lost 1 base, with 46 bases spanning the gap. This CDR3 region has 26 residues. Germline V gene sequence: CDR1 TSWWSYY, CDR2 QGS. CDR3 in DNA: TGTGCTCTTGGGGGGCTACGCAGTTATGGTGGGTTCCCCCACTGGGCGATATTGGAGTGCACCGATAAACTCATCTTT. This codes for CALGGLRSYGGFPHWAILECTDKLIF.

This clone was recorded at least ten times. This chain links TRDV3 with TRDJ1; 8 positions match TRDD3. The CDR3 totals 20 residues. With V trimmed by 2 bases and J by 0 bases, 23 bases remained unmatched. Germline loops: CDR1 TVYSNPD, CDR2 GDNSRS (reference sequence). CDR3 region: CAFLTSRYWGPPRYTDKLIF. The CDR3 DNA reads as TGTGCCTTTCTTACGTCCCGATACTGGGGGCCTCCTAGGTACACCGATAAACTCATCTTT.

Turning to this clone: TCRdb's listed protein matches a much larger clone and diverges from this DNA's translation at residue 21, likely through a read error; the protein shown comes from the DNA. The V gene is listed as TRDV1; no J gene was called; the table assigns TRDD3, which was not confirmed against the DNA. This CDR3 has 23 amino acids. Germline V gene sequence: CDR1 TSWWSYY, CDR2 QGS. The CDR3 loop reads CALGEPGLSFSNWGIWRQDKPIF. DNA for the CDR3: TGTGCTCTTGGGGAACCTGGGCTATCTTTCTCGAACTGGGGGATATGGAGGCAAGATAAACCCATCTTT.

Ten or more counts support this clone. TCRdb records a much larger clone's protein for this DNA, with a difference at residue 7 that likely arises from a read error; the protein given is the translation of the DNA. V usage is TRDV1 and J usage is TRDJ1; TRDD3 agrees at 12 bases. Trimming cost V 0 bases and J 0 bases; bases outside gene matches: 26. The CDR3 covers 25 residues. CDR1 and CDR2 (germline): TSWWSYY, QGS. CDR3 region: CALGELLHTLRFPGGYAGYTDKLIF. CDR3 sequence (DNA): TGTGCTCTTGGGGAACTGCTTCACACTCTACGATTTCCTGGGGGATACGCGGGGTACACCGATAAACTCATCTTT.

In regard to this clone: A far bigger clonotype differs at one base, so this is likely a read error. The sample contains more than one DNA sequence encoding this CDR3. As DNA, the CDR3 is TGTGCTCTTGGGGAACCCCAGTTCCGTACCCCCCAACTCATCTTT. Translation: CALGEPQFRTPQLIF. The chain carries TRDV1 and TRDJ1; D gene uncertain. TCRdb offers no J gene call, so here the DNA was matched to germline to obtain one. The germline V gene has CDR1 TSWWSYY and CDR2 QGS. This CDR3 spans 15 amino acids. V was pared by 1 base and J by 9 bases, with 18 bases between.

Concerning this clone itself: This sequence is one base from a far larger clone and is likely a read error. This sample also contains other DNA sequences that code for the same CDR3. The chain combines TRDV2 with TRDJ1, with a weak D call TRDD3 (6 bases). Because TCRdb records no J gene, it was assigned here through a match of the DNA to germline. The CDR3 totals 17 residues. Germline V gene sequence: CDR1 GEAIGNYY, CDR2 EKD. V shed 0 bases and J shed 8 bases, with 24 bases lying between them. The CDR3 DNA reads as TGTGCCTGTGACACCCGTGTTGATACTGGGTGCGAGTGCAAACTCATCTTT. Translated: CACDTRVDTGCECKLIF.

This clone has a count of ten or more. V is TRDV2 and J is TRDJ1, with 7 positions matching TRDD3. Germline assignment: CDR1 GEAIGNYY and CDR2 EKD. Trimming removed 0 bases from V and 0 bases from J; junction bases left unmatched: 15. CDR3 length equals 19 residues. Written as DNA, the CDR3 is TGTGCCTGTGACACCGTTCATGCTACGGGATACAATGACACCGATAAACTCATCTTT. As protein: CACDTVHATGYNDTDKLIF.

At least ten counts were recorded for this clone. Since a much larger clone is just one base distant, this may be a read error. Other DNA variants within this sample encode the same CDR3. The genes are TRDV1 and TRDJ1; 8 bases map to TRDD3. CDR3 length: 21 amino acids. From germline, CDR1 is TSWWSYY and CDR2 QGS. V trimming: 4 bases; J trimming: 5 bases; junction bases outside the gene matches: 27. CDR3 loop: CALGGLSPAVGVPLGADKLIF. The CDR3 nucleotides are TGTGCTCTTGGGGGCCTGAGTCCCGCTGTGGGGGTCCCACTGGGGGCTGATAAACTCATCTTT.

Comments on this clone: With only one base between it and a far larger clone, this is likely a read error. Other DNA sequences in the same sample also yield this CDR3. This chain links TRDV1 with TRDJ1, with 8 bases matching TRDD3. The J gene was missing in TCRdb and was found by matching the end of the DNA to germline. The V gene's germline CDR1 is TSWWSYY and CDR2 QGS. This CDR3 is 19 amino acids long. V was clipped by 3 bases and J by 0 bases; unmatched bases: 15. The CDR3: CALGEPTSGRGYYTDKLIF. The CDR3 DNA follows: TGTGCTCTTGGGGAGCCCACCTCCGGGAGGGGATACTACACCGATAAACTCATCTTT.

Turning to this clone: The protein held in TCRdb is that of a much larger clone and does not match this DNA's translation at residue 14, likely because of a read error; the protein shown is translated from the DNA. Other DNA sequences in the same sample also yield this CDR3. No call exists for the J gene, whereas the V gene is TRDV1; the table's D call of TRDD3 was not tested on the DNA. There are 16 residues in the CDR3. Germline CDR1 and CDR2: TSWWSYY and QGS. The CDR3 spells CALGEEEISLTDKHIF. CDR3 coding DNA: TGTGCTCTTGGGGAAGAAGAAATCTCTCTTACCGATAAGCACATCTTT.